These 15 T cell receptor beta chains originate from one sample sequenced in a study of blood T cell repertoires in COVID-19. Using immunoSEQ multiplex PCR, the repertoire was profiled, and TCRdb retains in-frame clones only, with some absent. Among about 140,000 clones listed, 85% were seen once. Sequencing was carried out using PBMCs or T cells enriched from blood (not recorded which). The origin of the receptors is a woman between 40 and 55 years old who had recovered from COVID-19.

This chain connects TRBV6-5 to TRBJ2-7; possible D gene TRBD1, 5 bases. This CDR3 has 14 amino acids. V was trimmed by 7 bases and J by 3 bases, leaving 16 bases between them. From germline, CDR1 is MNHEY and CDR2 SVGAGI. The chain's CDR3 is CASTPTQGIYEQYF. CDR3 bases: TGTGCCAGCACCCCCACCCAGGGTATCTACGAGCAGTACTTC.

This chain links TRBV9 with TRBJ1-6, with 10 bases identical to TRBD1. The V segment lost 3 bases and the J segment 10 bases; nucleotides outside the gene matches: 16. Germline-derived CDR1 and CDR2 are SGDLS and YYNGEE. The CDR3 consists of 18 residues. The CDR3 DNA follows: TGTGCCAGCAGCGCGACCCTCTGGGAGGGACAGGGGTACTCACCCCTCCACTTT. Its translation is CASSATLWEGQGYSPLHF.

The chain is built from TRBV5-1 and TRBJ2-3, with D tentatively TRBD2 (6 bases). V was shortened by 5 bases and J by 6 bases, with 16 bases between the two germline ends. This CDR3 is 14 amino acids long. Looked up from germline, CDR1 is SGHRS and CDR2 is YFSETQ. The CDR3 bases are TGCGCCAGCAGTTTAATGGAGGGTGGGGATACGCAGTATTTT. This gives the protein CASSLMEGGDTQYF.

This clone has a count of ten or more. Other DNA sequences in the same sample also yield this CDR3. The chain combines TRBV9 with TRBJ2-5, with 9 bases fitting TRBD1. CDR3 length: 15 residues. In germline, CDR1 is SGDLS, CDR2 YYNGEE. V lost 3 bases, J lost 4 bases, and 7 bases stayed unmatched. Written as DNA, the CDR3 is TGTGCCAGCAGCGGGGGACAGGGTGCGGGAGAGACCCAGTACTTC. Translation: CASSGGQGAGETQYF.

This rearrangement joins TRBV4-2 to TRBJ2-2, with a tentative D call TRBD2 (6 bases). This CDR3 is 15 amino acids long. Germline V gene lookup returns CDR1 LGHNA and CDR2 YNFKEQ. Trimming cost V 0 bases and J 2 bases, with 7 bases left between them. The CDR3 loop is CASSQEGLNTGELFF. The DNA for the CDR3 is TGTGCCAGCAGCCAAGAGGGACTTAACACCGGGGAGCTGTTTTTT.

CDR3 amino acids: CASSLGRTNTGELFF. The DNA for the CDR3 is TGCGCCAGCAGCTTGGGCAGAACGAACACCGGGGAGCTGTTTTTT. This chain joins TRBV5-1 and TRBJ2-2; D call uncertain. V was clipped by 0 bases and J by 0 bases, with 6 bases between them. CDR1 is SGHRS, CDR2 YFSETQ, per germline. The CDR3 sequence is 15 residues long.

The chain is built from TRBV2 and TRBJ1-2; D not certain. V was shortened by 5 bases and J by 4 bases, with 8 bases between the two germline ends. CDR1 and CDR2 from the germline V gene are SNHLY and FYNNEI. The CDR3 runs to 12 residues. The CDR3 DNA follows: TGTGCCAGCAGTCTTGAGATCTATGGCTACACCTTC. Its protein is CASSLEIYGYTF.

CDR3 nucleotides: TGCGCCAGCAGCTTGGCCCCCGGGACAGGGACCTACGAGCAGTACTTC. The encoded protein is CASSLAPGTGTYEQYF. The chain employs TRBV5-1 and TRBJ2-7; TRBD1 aligns across 9 bases. The CDR3 runs to 16 residues. Unmatched junction bases numbered 6, after V lost 0 bases and J lost 2 bases. Germline assignment: CDR1 SGHRS and CDR2 YFSETQ. The variable domain in full, completed from reference TRBV5-1 and TRBJ2-7, reads KAGVTQTPRYLIKTRGQQVTLSCSPISGHRSVSWYQQTPGQGLQFLFEYFSETQRNKGNFPGRFSGRQFSNSRSEMNVSTLELGDSALYLCASSLAPGTGTYEQYFGPGTRLTVT.

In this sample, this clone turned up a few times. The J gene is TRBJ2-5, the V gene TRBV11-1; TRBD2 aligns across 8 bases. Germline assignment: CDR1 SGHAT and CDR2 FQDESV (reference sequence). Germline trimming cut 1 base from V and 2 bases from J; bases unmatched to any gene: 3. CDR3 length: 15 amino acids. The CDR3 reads CASSLGGLEQETQYF. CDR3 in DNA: TGTGCCAGCAGCTTAGGGGGACTAGAACAAGAGACCCAGTACTTC.

The CDR3 sequence is CASSTGQGGRQETQYF. The CDR3 DNA sequence: TGTGCCAGCAGCACCGGACAGGGAGGAAGACAAGAGACCCAGTACTTC. V gene TRBV7-9 combines with J gene TRBJ2-5; 8 bases align to TRBD1. V lost 5 bases, J lost 2 bases, and 10 bases stayed unmatched. There are 16 residues in the CDR3. Germline values: CDR1 SEHNR, CDR2 FQNEAQ (reference sequence).

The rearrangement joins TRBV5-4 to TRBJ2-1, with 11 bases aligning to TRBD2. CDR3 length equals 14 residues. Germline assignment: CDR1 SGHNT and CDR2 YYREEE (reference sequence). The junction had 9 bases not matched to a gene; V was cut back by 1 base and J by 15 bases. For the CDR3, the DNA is TGTGCCAGCAGCTTGTATTTAACTAGCGGGGGTCTGTTCTTC. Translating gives CASSLYLTSGGLFF.

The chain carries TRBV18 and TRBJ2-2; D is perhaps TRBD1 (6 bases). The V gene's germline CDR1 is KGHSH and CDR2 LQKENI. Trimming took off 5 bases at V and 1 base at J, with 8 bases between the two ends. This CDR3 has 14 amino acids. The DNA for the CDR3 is TGTGCCAGCTCATCGGACAGGAACACCGGGGAGCTGTTTTTT. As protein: CASSSDRNTGELFF.

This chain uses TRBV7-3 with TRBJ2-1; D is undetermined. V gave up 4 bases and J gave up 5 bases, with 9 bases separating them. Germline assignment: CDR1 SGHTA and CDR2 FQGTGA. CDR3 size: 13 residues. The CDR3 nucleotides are TGTGCCAGCAGCTCTGGGCCCAACAATGAGCAGTTCTTC. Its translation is CASSSGPNNEQFF.

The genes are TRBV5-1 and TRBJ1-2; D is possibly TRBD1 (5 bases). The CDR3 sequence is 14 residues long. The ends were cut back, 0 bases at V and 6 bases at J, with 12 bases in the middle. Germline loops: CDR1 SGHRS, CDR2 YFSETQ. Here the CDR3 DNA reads TGCGCCAGCAGCTTGGCCGGGGGATGGGATGGCTACACCTTC. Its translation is CASSLAGGWDGYTF.

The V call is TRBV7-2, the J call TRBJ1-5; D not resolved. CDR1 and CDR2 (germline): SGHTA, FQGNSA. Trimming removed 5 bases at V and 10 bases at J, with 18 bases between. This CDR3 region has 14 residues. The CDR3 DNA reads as TGTGCCAGCAGCCCCGACACGGCGGGAAGCCCCCAGCATTTT. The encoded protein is CASSPDTAGSPQHF.